This T cell receptor (beta chain) is from a study of blood T cell repertoires in COVID-19. Data came from immunoSEQ multiplex PCR; TCRdb stores just in-frame clones and leaves some out. The repertoire consists of under 200,000 clones, with around three quarters occurring once and the leading ten covering about 18%. The CDR3 length is 15 residues. The V and J ends lost 1 base and 1 base respectively, with 11 bases between them. CDR1 is SGHRS and CDR2 is YFSETQ in the germline V gene. Sequenced sample: peripheral blood. The sequence came from a man between 60 and 70 years old with active or convalescent COVID-19. The J gene is TRBJ1-1, the V gene TRBV5-1, with D uncertain. This CDR3 is CASSLTDPRNTEAFF. CDR3 in DNA: TGCGCCAGCAGCTTGACAGACCCCCGGAACACTGAAGCTTTCTTT. Using reference TRBV5-1 and TRBJ1-1 for the parts outside the CDR3, the full variable domain is KAGVTQTPRYLIKTRGQQVTLSCSPISGHRSVSWYQQTPGQGLQFLFEYFSETQRNKGNFPGRFSGRQFSNSRSEMNVSTLELGDSALYLCASSLTDPRNTEAFFGQGTRLTVV.